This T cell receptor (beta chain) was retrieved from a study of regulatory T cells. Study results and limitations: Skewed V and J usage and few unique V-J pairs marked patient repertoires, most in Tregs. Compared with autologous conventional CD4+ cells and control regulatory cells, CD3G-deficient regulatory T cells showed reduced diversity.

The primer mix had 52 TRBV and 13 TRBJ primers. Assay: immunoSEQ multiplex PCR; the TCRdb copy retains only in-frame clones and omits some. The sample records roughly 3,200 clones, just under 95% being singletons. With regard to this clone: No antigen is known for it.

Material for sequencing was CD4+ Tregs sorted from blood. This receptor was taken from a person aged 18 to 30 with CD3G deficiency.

The CDR3 region has the DNA TGTGCTAGTGCCACGGGGGATACGCAGTATTTT. Its protein is CASATGDTQYF. J is TRBJ2-3 and V is TRBV12-5; TRBD2 might be the D (5 bases). The germline gives CDR1 LGHNT, CDR2 FRNRAP. The V end lost 7 bases, the J end lost 6 bases, and 8 bases lay between the germline ends. The CDR3 consists of 11 residues.